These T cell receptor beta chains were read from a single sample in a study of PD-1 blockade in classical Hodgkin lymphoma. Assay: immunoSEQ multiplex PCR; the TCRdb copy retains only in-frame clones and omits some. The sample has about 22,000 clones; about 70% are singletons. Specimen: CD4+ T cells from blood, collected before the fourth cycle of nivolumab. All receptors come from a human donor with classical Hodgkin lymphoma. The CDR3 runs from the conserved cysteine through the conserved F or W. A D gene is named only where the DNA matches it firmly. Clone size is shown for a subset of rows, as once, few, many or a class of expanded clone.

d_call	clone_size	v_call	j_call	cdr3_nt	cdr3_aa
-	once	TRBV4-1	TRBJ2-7	TGCGCCAGCAGCCAAGAAGCAGGGGCAAGGCCCTACGAGCAGTACTTC	CASSQEAGARPYEQYF
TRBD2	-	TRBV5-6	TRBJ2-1	TGTGCCAGCAGCTCGGGACTAGCGGGGGGGGCCCGGGGTTATGAGCAGTTCTTC	CASSSGLAGGARGYEQFF
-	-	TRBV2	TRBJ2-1	TGTGCCAGCTCACGCGTTCAGACAGCCCATCGCTCCTACAATGAGCAGTTCTTC	CASSRVQTAHRSYNEQFF
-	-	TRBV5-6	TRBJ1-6	TGTGCCAGCAGCTTGGGGGCGGGTTTAGATTCACCCCTCCACTTT	CASSLGAGLDSPLHF
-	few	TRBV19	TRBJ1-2	TGTGCCAGTAGTTCACCGGGAGAAGGTAACTATGGCTACACCTTC	CASSSPGEGNYGYTF
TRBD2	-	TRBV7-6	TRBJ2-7	TGTGCCAGCAGCTTAAGTAGCGGGGGGCGACTCTCTTACGAGCAGTACTTC	CASSLSSGGRLSYEQYF
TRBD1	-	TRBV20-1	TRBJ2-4	TGCAGTGCTACAGGACAGGACATTCAGTACTTC	CSATGQDIQYF
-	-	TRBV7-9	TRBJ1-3	TGTGCCAGCAGCTTAATCCCTCAGGTCTCTGGAAACACCATATATTTT	CASSLIPQVSGNTIYF
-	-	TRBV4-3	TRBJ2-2	TGCGCCAGCAGCCAAATCCTGGGGGTTGAAGGGGAGCTGTTTTTT	CASSQILGVEGELFF
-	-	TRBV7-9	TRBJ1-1	TGTGCCAGCAGTCCCGCAGCAGGTGGGACTGAAGCTTTCTTT	CASSPAAGGTEAFF
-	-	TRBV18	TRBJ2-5	TGTGCCAGCTCACCAGGTCAGGGCTTCGGGACCCAGTACTTC	CASSPGQGFGTQYF
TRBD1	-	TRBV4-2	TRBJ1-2	TGTGCCAGCAGCCAAACCTGGGAACAGGGGGCGAGGGGCTACACCTTC	CASSQTWEQGARGYTF
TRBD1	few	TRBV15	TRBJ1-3	TGTGCCACCAGGGGGACAGGGAGAAACACCATATATTTT	CATRGTGRNTIYF
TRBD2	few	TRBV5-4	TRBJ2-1	TGTGCCAGCAGCTTGTCTCCTAGCGGGGGAAAGCAGTTCTTC	CASSLSPSGGKQFF
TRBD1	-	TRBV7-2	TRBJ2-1	TGTGCCAGCAGCTTAAACAGGGGGCTCTACAATGAGCAGTTCTTC	CASSLNRGLYNEQFF
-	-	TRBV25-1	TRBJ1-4	TGTGCCAGCAGTGAATCAGGCAGGGGAGGGAATGAAAAACTGTTTTTT	CASSESGRGGNEKLFF
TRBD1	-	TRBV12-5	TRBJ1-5	TGTGCTAGTGGTCTAAGGGACAGGGATTTAACGAAAACTGGTCAGCCCCAGCATTTT	CASGLRDRDLTKTGQPQHF
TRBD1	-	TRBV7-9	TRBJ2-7	TGTGCCAGCAGTCCGCACCGGGACAGGTTAACCTACGAGCAGTACTTC	CASSPHRDRLTYEQYF
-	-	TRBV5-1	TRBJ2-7	TGCGCCAGCGGAAGCTCCTACGAGCAGTACTTC	CASGSSYEQYF
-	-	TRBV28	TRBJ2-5	TGTGCCAGCAGTCCACCTGGGTATAAAAAGACCCAGTACTTC	CASSPPGYKKTQYF
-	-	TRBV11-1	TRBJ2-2	TGTGCCAGCAGCTTAGCAGGGGTCACCGGGGAGCTGTTTTTT	CASSLAGVTGELFF
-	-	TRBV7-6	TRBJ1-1	TGTGCCAGCAGCTTAGCATCCTCTTGGAGGGAAGTAGCCAGGGACACTGAAGCTTTCTTT	CASSLASSWREVARDTEAFF
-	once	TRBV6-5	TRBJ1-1	TGTGCCAGCAGTTACCCCGGCCTCGCCGACCATGAAGCTTTCTTT	CASSYPGLADHEAFF
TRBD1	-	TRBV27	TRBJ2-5	TGTGCCAGCAGTTTATCTGTCCGGGACAGAGAGACCCAGTACTTC	CASSLSVRDRETQYF
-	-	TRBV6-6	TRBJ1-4	TGTGCCAGCAGGCGAGGACAGTCGGAAGCGGAAAAACTGTTTTTT	CASRRGQSEAEKLFF
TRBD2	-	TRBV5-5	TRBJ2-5	TGTGCCAGCAGCTTTATACCTAGCGGGGGGGTCCGGGAGACCCAGTACTTC	CASSFIPSGGVRETQYF
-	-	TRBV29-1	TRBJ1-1	TGCAGCGTTGAAGGGGGTTTCGGAGCTTTCTTT	CSVEGGFGAFF
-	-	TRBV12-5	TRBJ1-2	TGTGCTAGTGGGATGGGCGACTATGGCTACACCTTC	CASGMGDYGYTF
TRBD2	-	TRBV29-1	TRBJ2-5	TGCAGCGTTGAAGTTAGCGGGGGGGCCATAGAGACCCAGTACTTC	CSVEVSGGAIETQYF
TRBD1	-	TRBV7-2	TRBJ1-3	TGTGCCAGCAGCGGATACAACCGGGACAGTCACCTGTCTGGAAACACCATATATTTT	CASSGYNRDSHLSGNTIYF
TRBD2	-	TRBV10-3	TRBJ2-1	TGTGCCATCAGTGAGTCGGGACTAGCTTACAATGAGCAGTTCTTC	CAISESGLAYNEQFF
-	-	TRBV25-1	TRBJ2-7	TGTGCCAGCAGTGAATATTCCAGGGGCTCGCCCTACGAGCAGTACTTC	CASSEYSRGSPYEQYF